These 3 T cell receptor beta chains came from one sample sequenced in a study of blood T cell repertoires in COVID-19. Clones were sequenced by immunoSEQ multiplex PCR, and TCRdb holds only the in-frame ones, with some missing. The top ten hold under 3% of the sample, which has 250,000 to 300,000 clones, 81% seen once. Material: peripheral blood. Every receptor here comes from a woman aged 60-70 years with active or convalescent COVID-19.

This clone was seen a few times. The chain employs TRBV10-3 and TRBJ2-5; 9 nucleotides align to TRBD2. From germline, CDR1 is ENHRY and CDR2 SYGVKD. Trimming at V came to 7 bases and at J to 3 bases, leaving 6 bases not matched to a gene. This CDR3 comprises 14 residues. The CDR3 DNA is TGTGCCATCAATCAGCGGGGGGAAGAAGAGACCCAGTACTTC. Encoded protein: CAINQRGEEETQYF.

The chain couples TRBV11-2 to TRBJ2-5; D is unclear. V lost 5 bases and J lost 4, with 17 bases in between. The CDR3 is 15 residues long. Germline loops: CDR1 SGHAT, CDR2 FQNNGV. The CDR3: CASSLSNGGGETQYF. CDR3 coding DNA: TGTGCCAGCAGCCTGAGCAACGGCGGCGGAGAGACCCAGTACTTC.

This clone appeared a few times. The chain is built from TRBV7-2 and TRBJ1-1; no reliable D call. V dropped 2 bases and J dropped 7 bases, with 17 bases sitting between them. The CDR3 is 15 amino acids. CDR1 and CDR2 (germline): SGHTA, FQGNSA. The chain's CDR3 is CASSLSSVSPGEAFF. For the CDR3, the DNA is TGTGCCAGCAGCTTATCATCTGTCAGCCCGGGTGAAGCTTTCTTT.